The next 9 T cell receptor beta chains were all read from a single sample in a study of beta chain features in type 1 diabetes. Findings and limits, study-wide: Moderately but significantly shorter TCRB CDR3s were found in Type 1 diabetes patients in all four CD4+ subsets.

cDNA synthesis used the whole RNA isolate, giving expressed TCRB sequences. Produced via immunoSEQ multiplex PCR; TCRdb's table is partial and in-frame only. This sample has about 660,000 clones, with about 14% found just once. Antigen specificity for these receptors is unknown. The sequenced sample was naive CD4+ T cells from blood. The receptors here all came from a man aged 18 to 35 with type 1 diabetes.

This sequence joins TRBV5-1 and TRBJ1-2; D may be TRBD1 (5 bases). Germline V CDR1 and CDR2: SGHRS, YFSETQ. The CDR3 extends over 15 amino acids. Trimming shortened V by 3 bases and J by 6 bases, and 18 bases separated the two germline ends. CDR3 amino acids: CASSSSGTLFNGYTF. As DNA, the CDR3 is TGCGCCAGCAGCTCATCCGGGACTTTATTCAATGGCTACACCTTC.

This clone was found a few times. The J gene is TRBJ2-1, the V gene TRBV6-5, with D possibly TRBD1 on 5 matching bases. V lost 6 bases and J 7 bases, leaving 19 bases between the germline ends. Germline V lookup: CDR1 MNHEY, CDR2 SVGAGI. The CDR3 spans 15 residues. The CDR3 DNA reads TGTGCCAGCAGGTTACAAAGACAGTTTCGGAATGAGCAGTTCTTC. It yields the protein CASRLQRQFRNEQFF.

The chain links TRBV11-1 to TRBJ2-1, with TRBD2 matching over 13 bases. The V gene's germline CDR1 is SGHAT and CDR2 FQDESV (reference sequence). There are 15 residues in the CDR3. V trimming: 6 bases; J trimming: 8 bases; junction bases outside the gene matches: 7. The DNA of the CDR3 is TGTGCCAGCAGTCCCGGGACTAGCGGGATTCATGAGCAGTTCTTC. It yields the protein CASSPGTSGIHEQFF.

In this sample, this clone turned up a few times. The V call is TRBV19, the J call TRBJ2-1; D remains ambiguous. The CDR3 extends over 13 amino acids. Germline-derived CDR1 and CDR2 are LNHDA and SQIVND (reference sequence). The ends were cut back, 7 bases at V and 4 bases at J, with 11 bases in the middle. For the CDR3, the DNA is TGTGCCAGTAAGGGCAGCGCTTACAATGAGCAGTTCTTC. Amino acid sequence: CASKGSAYNEQFF.

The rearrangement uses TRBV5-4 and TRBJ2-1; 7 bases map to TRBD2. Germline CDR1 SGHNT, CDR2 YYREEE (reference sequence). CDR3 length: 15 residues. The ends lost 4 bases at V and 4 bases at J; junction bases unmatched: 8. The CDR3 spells CASSGAAGRYNEQFF. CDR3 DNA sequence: TGTGCCAGCAGCGGAGCAGCGGGGAGGTACAATGAGCAGTTCTTC.

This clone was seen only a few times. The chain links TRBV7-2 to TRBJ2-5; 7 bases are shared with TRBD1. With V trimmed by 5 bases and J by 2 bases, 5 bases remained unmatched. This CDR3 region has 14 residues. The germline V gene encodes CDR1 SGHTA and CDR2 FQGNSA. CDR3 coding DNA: TGTGCCAGCAGCCATCCGGGACAGCAAGAGACCCAGTACTTC. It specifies CASSHPGQQETQYF.

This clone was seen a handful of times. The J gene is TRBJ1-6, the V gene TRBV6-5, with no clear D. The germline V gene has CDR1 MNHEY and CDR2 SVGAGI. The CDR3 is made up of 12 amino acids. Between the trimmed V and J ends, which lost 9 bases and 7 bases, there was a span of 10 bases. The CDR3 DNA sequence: TGTGCCAGTTCCCTAGGAAATTCACCCCTCCACTTT. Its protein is CASSLGNSPLHF.

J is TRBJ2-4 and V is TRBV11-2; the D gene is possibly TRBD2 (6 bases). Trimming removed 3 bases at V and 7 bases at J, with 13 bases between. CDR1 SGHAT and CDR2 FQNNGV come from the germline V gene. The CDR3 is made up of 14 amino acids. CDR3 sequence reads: CASSFMGRGNIQYF. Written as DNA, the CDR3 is TGTGCCAGCAGCTTTATGGGTCGGGGGAACATTCAGTACTTC.

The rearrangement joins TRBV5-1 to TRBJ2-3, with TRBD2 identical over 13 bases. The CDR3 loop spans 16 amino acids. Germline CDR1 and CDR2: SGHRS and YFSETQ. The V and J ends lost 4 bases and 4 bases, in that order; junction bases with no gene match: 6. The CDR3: CASSVGLAGIPDTQYF. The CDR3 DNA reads TGCGCCAGCAGCGTGGGACTAGCGGGAATCCCAGATACGCAGTATTTT.